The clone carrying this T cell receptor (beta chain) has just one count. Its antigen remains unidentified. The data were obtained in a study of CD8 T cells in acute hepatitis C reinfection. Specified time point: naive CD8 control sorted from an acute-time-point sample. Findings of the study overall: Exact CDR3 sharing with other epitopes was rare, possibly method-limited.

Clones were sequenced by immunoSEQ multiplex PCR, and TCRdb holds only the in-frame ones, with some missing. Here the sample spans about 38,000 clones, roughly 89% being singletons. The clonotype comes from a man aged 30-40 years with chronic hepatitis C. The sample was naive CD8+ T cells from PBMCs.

The CDR3 loop is CASSRGLAETYEQYF. The CDR3 DNA follows: TGTGCCAGCAGCCGGGGTCTAGCGGAAACCTACGAGCAGTACTTC. The chain links TRBV7-6 to TRBJ2-7, with 7 bases that match TRBD2. The germline V gene encodes CDR1 SGHVS and CDR2 FNYEAQ. The CDR3 contains 15 residues. V gave up 5 bases and J gave up 2 bases; unmatched junction bases: 9.